Listed below are T cell receptor beta chains from one sample, sequenced in a study of blood T cells in healthy people across ages. MiXCR, applied by TCRdb to the 5' RACE reads, yields one record per CDR3 protein. This sample has 630,000 or so distinct CDR3 sequences; approximately 30% occur once, and the top ten carry around 16%. The sample comprised blood. The receptors were sampled from a woman older than 75 in good health. CDR3s include the opening cysteine and the closing phenylalanine or tryptophan.

v_gene: TRBV5-1
j_gene: TRBJ2-5
CDR3aa: CASSSRTGGEGKETQYF

v_gene: TRBV5-4
j_gene: TRBJ2-3
CDR3aa: CASSLAGTSGTDTQYF

v_gene: TRBV5-1
j_gene: TRBJ2-1
CDR3aa: CASSLGRPGGRNEQFF

v_gene: TRBV10-3
j_gene: TRBJ2-7
CDR3aa: CAISDQGTGIYEQYF

v_gene: TRBV7-9
j_gene: TRBJ2-7
CDR3aa: CASSLQTGGLHEQYF

v_gene: TRBV30
j_gene: TRBJ2-5
CDR3aa: CAWGTSGVIQETQYF

v_gene: TRBV6-5
j_gene: TRBJ1-2
CDR3aa: CASSYSELQGGYGYTF

v_gene: TRBV5-1
j_gene: TRBJ1-1
CDR3aa: CASCTGLNTEAFF

v_gene: TRBV7-6
j_gene: TRBJ1-1
CDR3aa: CASSLMGEGNTEAFF

v_gene: TRBV20-1
j_gene: TRBJ1-6
CDR3aa: CSAAGTGWDSPLHF

v_gene: TRBV7-2
j_gene: TRBJ2-6
CDR3aa: CASSQGRSGANVLTF

v_gene: TRBV20-1
j_gene: TRBJ1-2
CDR3aa: CSAPPAAGYGYTF

v_gene: TRBV4-3
j_gene: TRBJ1-2
CDR3aa: CASSQDQATGNYGYTF

v_gene: TRBV7-9
j_gene: TRBJ1-1
CDR3aa: CASSLTTPNTEAFF

v_gene: TRBV20-1
j_gene: NA
CDR3aa: CSASLPSGTYEQYF

v_gene: TRBV11-2
j_gene: TRBJ2-3
CDR3aa: CASSQRTTSGRGDTQYF

v_gene: TRBV30
j_gene: TRBJ2-7
CDR3aa: CAWRLAGGNYEQYF

v_gene: TRBV5-8
j_gene: TRBJ2-7
CDR3aa: CASSLDRWGRLYEQYF

v_gene: TRBV4-1
j_gene: TRBJ2-3
CDR3aa: CASSQEPSGGAGDTQYF

v_gene: TRBV4-1
j_gene: TRBJ2-3
CDR3aa: CASSQGTSGGSFTDTQYF

v_gene: TRBV6-1
j_gene: TRBJ2-5
CDR3aa: CASSLPPHDPQETQYF

v_gene: TRBV10-3
j_gene: TRBJ2-6
CDR3aa: CAIKSGEGPGANVLTF

v_gene: TRBV10-3
j_gene: TRBJ1-1
CDR3aa: CAITGGVNTEAFF

v_gene: TRBV6-6
j_gene: TRBJ2-3
CDR3aa: CASRGGQGTDTQYF

v_gene: TRBV20-1
j_gene: TRBJ2-5
CDR3aa: CSAGSPGLAGGIQETQYF

v_gene: TRBV7-8
j_gene: TRBJ1-1
CDR3aa: CASRESRDHTEAFF

v_gene: TRBV28
j_gene: TRBJ2-3
CDR3aa: CASSLLTIGSRRETQYF

v_gene: TRBV9
j_gene: TRBJ1-1
CDR3aa: CASSVGIGQSDRKAFF

v_gene: TRBV5-6
j_gene: TRBJ2-1
CDR3aa: CASSFRTVGRGEQFF

v_gene: TRBV21-1
j_gene: TRBJ2-3
CDR3aa: CASSIGPQLSAYSTDTQYF

v_gene: TRBV7-3
j_gene: TRBJ2-2
CDR3aa: CASSSLGVAGELFF

v_gene: TRBV30
j_gene: TRBJ1-2
CDR3aa: CAWIAQGQLRYGYTF

v_gene: TRBV29-1
j_gene: TRBJ1-6
CDR3aa: CSVRDRVDSPLHF

v_gene: TRBV7-2
j_gene: TRBJ2-4
CDR3aa: CASIGQGDEQYF

v_gene: TRBV7-2
j_gene: TRBJ1-2
CDR3aa: CASSLQQLNYGYTF

v_gene: TRBV20-1
j_gene: TRBJ2-1
CDR3aa: CSAYLAGPYNEQFF

v_gene: TRBV5-1
j_gene: TRBJ2-5
CDR3aa: CASSLVAGTGQETQYF

v_gene: TRBV20-1
j_gene: NA
CDR3aa: CSASQRGGGIQYF

v_gene: TRBV10-2
j_gene: TRBJ2-2
CDR3aa: CASKRMGPGELFF

v_gene: TRBV7-3
j_gene: TRBJ2-3
CDR3aa: CASSASGGPNTQYF

v_gene: TRBV20-1
j_gene: TRBJ1-4
CDR3aa: CSARVASATNEKLFF

v_gene: TRBV6-2/TRBV6-3
j_gene: TRBJ2-6
CDR3aa: CASSYETGRGSGANVLTF

v_gene: TRBV9
j_gene: TRBJ1-1
CDR3aa: CASSATGTGAPGTEAFF

v_gene: TRBV27
j_gene: TRBJ1-5
CDR3aa: CASRQGGIGVNQPQHF

v_gene: TRBV9
j_gene: TRBJ2-7
CDR3aa: CASSVGGTLNEQYF

v_gene: TRBV30
j_gene: TRBJ1-6
CDR3aa: CAWRAGSTNSPLHF

v_gene: TRBV5-1
j_gene: NA
CDR3aa: CASSLPTGASYNEQYF

v_gene: TRBV5-6
j_gene: TRBJ2-7
CDR3aa: CASNSQGWVNEQYF